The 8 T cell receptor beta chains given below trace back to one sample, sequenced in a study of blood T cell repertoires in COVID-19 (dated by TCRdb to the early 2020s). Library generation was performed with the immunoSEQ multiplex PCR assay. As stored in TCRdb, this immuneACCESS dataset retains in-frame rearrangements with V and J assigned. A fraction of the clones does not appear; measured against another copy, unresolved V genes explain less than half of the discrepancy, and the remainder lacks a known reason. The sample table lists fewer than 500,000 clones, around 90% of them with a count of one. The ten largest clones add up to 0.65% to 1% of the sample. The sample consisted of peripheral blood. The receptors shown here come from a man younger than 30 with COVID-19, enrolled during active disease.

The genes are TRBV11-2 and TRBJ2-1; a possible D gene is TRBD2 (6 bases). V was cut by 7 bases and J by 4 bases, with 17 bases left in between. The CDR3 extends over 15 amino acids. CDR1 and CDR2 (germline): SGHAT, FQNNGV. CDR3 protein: CASTPFSGDYNEQFF. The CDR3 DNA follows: TGTGCCAGCACCCCCTTCTCGGGAGATTACAATGAGCAGTTCTTC.

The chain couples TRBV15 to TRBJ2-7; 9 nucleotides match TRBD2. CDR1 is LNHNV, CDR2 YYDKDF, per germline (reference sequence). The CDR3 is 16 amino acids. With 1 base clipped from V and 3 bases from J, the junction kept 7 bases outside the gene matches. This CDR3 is CATSRALAGTFYEQYF. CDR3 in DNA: TGTGCCACCAGCAGAGCCCTAGCGGGGACCTTCTACGAGCAGTACTTC.

This chain's CDR3 is CASSQEGGATGTDTQYF. The CDR3 nucleotides read TGCGCCAGCAGCCAAGAAGGTGGGGCCACAGGCACAGATACGCAGTATTTT. The V call is TRBV4-1, the J call TRBJ2-3; a weak D match, TRBD1 (5 bases). The germline V and J ends were trimmed by 0 bases and 1 base, with 14 bases remaining between them. Germline V gene lookup returns CDR1 MGHRA and CDR2 YSYEKL. The length of the CDR3 is 17 residues.

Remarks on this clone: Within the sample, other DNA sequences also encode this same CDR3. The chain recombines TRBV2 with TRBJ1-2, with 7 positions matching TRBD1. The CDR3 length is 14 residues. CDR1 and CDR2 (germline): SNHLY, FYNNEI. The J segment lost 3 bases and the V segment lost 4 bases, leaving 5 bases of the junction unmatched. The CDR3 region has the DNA TGTGCCAGCAGTGCAGGCCAGGGGGACTATGGCTACACCTTC. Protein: CASSAGQGDYGYTF.

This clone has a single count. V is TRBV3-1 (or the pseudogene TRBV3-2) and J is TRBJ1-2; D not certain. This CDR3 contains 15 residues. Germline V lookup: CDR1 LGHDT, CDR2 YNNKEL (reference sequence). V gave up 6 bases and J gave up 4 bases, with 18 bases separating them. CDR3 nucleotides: TGTGCCAGCAGACGGAACTTAGGACTCCCCTATGGCTACACCTTC. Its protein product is CASRRNLGLPYGYTF.

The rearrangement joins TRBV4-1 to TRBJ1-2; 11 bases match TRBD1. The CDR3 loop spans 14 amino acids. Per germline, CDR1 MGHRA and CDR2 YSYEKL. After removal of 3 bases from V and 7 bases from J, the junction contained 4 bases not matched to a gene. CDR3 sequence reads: CASSQVGTGGGYTF. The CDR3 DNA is TGCGCCAGCAGCCAGGTCGGGACAGGGGGTGGCTACACCTTC.

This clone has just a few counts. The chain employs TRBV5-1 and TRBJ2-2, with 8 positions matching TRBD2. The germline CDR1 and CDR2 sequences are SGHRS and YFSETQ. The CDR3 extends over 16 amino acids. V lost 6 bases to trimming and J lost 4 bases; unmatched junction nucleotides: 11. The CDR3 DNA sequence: TGCGCCAGCATGGAATTAGCGGGACGGGGCACCGGGGAGCTGTTTTTT. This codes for CASMELAGRGTGELFF.

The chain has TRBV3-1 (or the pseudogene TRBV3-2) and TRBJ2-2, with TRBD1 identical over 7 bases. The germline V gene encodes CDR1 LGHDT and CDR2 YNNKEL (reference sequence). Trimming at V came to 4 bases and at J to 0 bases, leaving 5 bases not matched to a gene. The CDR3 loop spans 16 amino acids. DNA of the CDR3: TGTGCCAGCAGCCCCAGGGACAGACCGAACACCGGGGAGCTGTTTTTT. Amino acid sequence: CASSPRDRPNTGELFF.